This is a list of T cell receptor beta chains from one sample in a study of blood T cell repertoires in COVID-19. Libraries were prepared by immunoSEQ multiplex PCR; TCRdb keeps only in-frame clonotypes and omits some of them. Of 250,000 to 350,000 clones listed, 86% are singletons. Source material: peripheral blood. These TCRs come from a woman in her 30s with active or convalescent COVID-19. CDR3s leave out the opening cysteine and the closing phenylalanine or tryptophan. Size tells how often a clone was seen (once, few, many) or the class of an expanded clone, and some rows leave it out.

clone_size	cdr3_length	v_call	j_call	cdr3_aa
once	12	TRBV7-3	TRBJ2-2	ASSLMRNTGELF
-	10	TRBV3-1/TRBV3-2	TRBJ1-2	ASSQAGEGYT
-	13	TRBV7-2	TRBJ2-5	ASSPRWARGETQY
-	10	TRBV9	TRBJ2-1	ASSPGGNEQF
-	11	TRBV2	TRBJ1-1	ASSEQGGGRAF
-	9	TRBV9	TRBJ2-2	ASSVSGELF
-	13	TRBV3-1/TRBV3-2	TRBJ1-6	ASSQGTPYNSPLH
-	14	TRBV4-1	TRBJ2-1	ASSQPTSGGAHEQF
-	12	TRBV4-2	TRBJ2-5	ASSQDPGQETQY
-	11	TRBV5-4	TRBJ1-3	ASSPTGVDTIY
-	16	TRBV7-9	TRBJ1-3	ASSPRDRDYLAGNTIY
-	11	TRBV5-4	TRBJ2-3	ASSSTATDTQY
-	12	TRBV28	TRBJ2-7	ASSYLDGMGEQY
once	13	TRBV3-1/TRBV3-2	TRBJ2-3	ASSQGGGYTDTQY
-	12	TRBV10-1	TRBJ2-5	ASSPSGMGETQY
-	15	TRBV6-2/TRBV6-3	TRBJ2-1	ASSYSSMGTGGNEQF
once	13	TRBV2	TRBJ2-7	ASNQRGGDADEQY
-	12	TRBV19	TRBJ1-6	ASGYREPNSPLH
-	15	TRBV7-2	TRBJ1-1	ASSPLGTGVGNSEAF
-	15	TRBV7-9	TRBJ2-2	ASSSTRDRGSHRELF
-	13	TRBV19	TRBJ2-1	ASSIVASVYNEQF
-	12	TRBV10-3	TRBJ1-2	AISLQGADYGYT
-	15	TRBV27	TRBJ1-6	ASSPQGRGIYNSPLH
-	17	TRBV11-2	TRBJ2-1	ASSLFQGRDLGSYNEQF
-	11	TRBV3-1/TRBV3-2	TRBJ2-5	ASSRGRGETQY
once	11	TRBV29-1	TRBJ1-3	SVGSLSGNTIY
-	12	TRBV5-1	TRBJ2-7	ASSPRDGYYEQY
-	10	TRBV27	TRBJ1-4	ASSPNRVELF
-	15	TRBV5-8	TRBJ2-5	ASSLVTGLKRLATQY
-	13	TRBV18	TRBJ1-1	ASSPTDRGNTEAF
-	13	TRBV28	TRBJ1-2	ASSLPHDRGSGYT
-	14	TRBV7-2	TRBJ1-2	ASSLGGTGSLYGYT
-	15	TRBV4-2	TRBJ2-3	ASSQESLAGSTDTQY
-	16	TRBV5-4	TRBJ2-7	ASSLEFSGGAIAYEQY
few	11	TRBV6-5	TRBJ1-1	ASSYRGDTEAF
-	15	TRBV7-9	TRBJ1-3	ASSYVTGVSSGNTIY
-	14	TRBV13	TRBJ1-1	ASSTRTGWVNTEAF
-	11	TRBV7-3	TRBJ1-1	ASSRVRGGEAF
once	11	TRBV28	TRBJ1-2	ASGGVSRRGYT
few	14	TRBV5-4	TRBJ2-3	ASSRSRDRAADTQY
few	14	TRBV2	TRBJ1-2	ASSPNLAGAHHGYT
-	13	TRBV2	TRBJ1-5	ASSVGRYSNQPQH
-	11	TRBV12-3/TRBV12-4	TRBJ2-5	ASSITDQETQY
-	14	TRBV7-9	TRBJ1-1	ASSAGTGGVRTEAF
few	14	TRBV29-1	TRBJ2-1	SVLPGTGGVSHEQF
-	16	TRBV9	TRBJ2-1	ATSPSSGLAGGWNEQF
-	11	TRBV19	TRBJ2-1	ASRLHRDDEQF
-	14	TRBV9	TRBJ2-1	ASSVGASGGFDEQF
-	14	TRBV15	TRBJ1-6	ATRERDRDYNSPLH
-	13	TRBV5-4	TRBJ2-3	ASSPTLSSTDTQY
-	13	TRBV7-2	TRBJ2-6	ASSFRQGGANVLT
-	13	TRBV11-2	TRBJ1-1	ASSFNGRMNTEAF
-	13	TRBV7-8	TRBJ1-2	ASSLAVGQGYGYT
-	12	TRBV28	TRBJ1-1	ASSLWTGGAEAF
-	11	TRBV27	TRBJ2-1	ASRPSGRGEQF
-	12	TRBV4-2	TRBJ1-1	ASSQGGQNTEAF
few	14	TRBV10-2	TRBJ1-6	ATTLSGDSYNSPLH
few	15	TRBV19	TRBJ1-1	ASSIRQGSSSNTEAF
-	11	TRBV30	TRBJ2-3	AWSAQFWDTQY